This T cell receptor (beta chain) derives from a study of blood T cell repertoires in COVID-19. TCRdb keeps only in-frame clones here, not all; method: immunoSEQ multiplex PCR. The sample consists of just over 95,000 clones, about nine tenths of them appearing once. Looked up from germline, CDR1 is MNHEY and CDR2 is SMNVEV (reference sequence). Germline trimming cut 4 bases from V and 4 bases from J; bases unmatched to any gene: 12. The CDR3 covers 17 residues. The receptor comes from a man between 50 and 59 years old with acute or convalescent COVID-19. The rearrangement joins TRBV27 to TRBJ2-3, with 9 bases identical to TRBD1. The sample comprised peripheral blood. CDR3 nucleotide sequence: TGTGCCAGCAGTTCCCCCCGGGGACAGGGTCGTGCAGATACGCAGTATTTT. Translated, it gives CASSSPRGQGRADTQYF.